This entry features one TCR beta chain sequence. From the RT-PCR reads, TCRdb called clonotypes with MiXCR, one entry per CDR3 protein. The top ten clones hold around 3.3% of a sample with more than 550,000 distinct CDR3 sequences, 14% of them seen once. The CDR3 contains 16 residues. The germline gives CDR1 MGHRA, CDR2 YSYEKL. V was pared by 0 bases and J by 1 base, with 10 bases between. Source material: memory CD4+ T cells from blood. The V call is TRBV4-1, the J call TRBJ1-5; D is undetermined. This clonotype originated in a female donor in good health, serving as a healthy control. The CDR3 nucleotides are TGCGCCAGCAGCCAAGATCAGTCGGCAAGCAATCAGCCCCAGCATTTT. This codes for CASSQDQSASNQPQHF.